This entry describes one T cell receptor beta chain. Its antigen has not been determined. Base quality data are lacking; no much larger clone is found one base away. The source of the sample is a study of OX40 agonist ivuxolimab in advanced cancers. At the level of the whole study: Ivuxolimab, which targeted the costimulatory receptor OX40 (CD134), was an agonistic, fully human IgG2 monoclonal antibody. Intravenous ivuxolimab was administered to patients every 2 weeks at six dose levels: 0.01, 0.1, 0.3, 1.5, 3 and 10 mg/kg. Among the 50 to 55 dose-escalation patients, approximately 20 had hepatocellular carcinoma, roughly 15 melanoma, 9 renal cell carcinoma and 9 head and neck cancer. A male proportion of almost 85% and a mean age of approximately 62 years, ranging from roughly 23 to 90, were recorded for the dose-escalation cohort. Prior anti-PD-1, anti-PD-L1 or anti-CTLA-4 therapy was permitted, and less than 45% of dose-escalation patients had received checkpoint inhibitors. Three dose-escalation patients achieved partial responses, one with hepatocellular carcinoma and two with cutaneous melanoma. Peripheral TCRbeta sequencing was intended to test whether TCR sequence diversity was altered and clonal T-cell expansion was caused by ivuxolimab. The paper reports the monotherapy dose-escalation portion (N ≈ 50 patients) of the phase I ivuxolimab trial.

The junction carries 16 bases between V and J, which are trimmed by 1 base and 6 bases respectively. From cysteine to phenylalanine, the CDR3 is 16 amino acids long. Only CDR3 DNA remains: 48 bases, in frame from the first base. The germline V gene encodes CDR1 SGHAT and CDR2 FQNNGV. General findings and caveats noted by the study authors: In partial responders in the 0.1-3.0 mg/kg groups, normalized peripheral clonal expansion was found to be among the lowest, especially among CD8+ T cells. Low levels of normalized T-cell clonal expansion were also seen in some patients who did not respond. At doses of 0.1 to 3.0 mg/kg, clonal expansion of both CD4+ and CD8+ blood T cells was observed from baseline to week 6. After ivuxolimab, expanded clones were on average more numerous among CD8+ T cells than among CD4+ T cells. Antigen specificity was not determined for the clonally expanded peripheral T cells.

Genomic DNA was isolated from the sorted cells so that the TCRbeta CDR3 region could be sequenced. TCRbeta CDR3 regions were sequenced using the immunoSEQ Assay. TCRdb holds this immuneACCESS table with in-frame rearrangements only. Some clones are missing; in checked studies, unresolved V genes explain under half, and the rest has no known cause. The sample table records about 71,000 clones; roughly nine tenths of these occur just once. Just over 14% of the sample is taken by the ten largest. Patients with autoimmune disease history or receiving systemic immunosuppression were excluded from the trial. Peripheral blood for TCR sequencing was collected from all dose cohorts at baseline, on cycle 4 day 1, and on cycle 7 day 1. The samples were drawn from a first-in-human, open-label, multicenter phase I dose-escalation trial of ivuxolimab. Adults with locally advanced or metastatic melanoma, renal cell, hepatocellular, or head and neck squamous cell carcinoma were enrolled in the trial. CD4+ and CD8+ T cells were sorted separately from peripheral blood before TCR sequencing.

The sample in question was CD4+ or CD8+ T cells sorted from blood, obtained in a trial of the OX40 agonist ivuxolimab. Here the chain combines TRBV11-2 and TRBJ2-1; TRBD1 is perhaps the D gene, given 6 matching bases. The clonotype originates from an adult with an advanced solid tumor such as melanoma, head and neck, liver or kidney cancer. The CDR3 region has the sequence CASSLGPGVGVNEQFF. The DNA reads TGTGCCAGCAGCTTAGGGCCAGGGGTAGGAGTCAATGAGCAGTTCTTC.